The clone carrying this T cell receptor (beta chain) has just a few counts. 60 Vbeta and 13 Jbeta primers were used in PCR. Assay: immunoSEQ multiplex PCR; the TCRdb copy retains only in-frame clones and omits some. The sample carries roughly 150,000 clones, roughly 77% recorded once. This sample is part of a study of cytomegalovirus exposure and HLA in healthy donors. The germline gives CDR1 SGDLS, CDR2 YYNGEE. The CDR3 is 16 amino acids. Germline trimming cut 3 bases from V and 2 bases from J; bases unmatched to any gene: 5. The chain links TRBV9 to TRBJ2-3, with TRBD2 matching 11 bases. Sequenced: PBMCs. This TCR was recovered from a male donor in good health and CMV-seronegative. The CDR3 reads CASSARLAGFTDTQYF. The DNA for the CDR3 is TGTGCCAGCAGCGCAAGACTAGCGGGATTCACAGATACGCAGTATTTT.